One and the same sample provided the 2 T cell receptor beta chains below, sequenced in a study of blood T cells in healthy people across ages. Together with a sample-barcoded 5' primer, a J-beta primer mix was included in a second PCR lasting roughly 6 to 12 cycles. TCRdb ran MiXCR on the 5' RACE reads and lists one entry per CDR3 protein. The repertoire consists of about 650,000 distinct CDR3 sequences, with about 30% occurring once and the leading ten covering less than 20%. Sequenced: blood. The receptors stem from a woman of 80 years or more in good health.

This clonotype was seen at least ten times. This chain uses TRBV7-9 with TRBJ2-7; D uncertain. The CDR3 loop spans 15 amino acids. Germline V CDR1 and CDR2: SEHNR, FQNEAQ (reference sequence). With 5 bases removed from V and 2 bases from J, the gap between germline ends came to 16 bases. The CDR3 DNA follows: TGTGCCAGCAGCCCACTTGCCACATCAACCTACGAGCAGTACTTC. Translated: CASSPLATSTYEQYF.

J is TRBJ2-5 and V is TRBV7-2, with 12 bases identical to TRBD2. The CDR3 is 15 residues long. Germline V gene data show CDR1 as SGHTA and CDR2 as FQGNSA. The V segment lost 6 bases and the J segment 5 bases; nucleotides outside the gene matches: 7. The CDR3 reads CASRGLAGGQETQYF. Written as DNA, the CDR3 is TGTGCCAGCAGGGGTCTAGCGGGGGGGCAGGAGACCCAGTACTTC.